Included here is one T cell receptor beta chain sequence, with context. V shed 3 bases and J shed 6 bases, with 14 bases lying between them. Germline V gene data show CDR1 as ENHRY and CDR2 as SYGVKD. The CDR3 consists of 14 residues. This sample is part of a study of patients and donors after allogeneic stem cell transplantation. TCRdb ran MiXCR on the RT-PCR reads and lists one entry per CDR3 protein. This sample has about 74,000 distinct CDR3 sequences; more than 20% occur once, and the top ten carry about 26%. Source material: blood, either unsorted or a sorted T cell fraction (not recorded which). This clonotype was obtained from a human donor who was either an allogeneic HSCT recipient or a stem cell or donor lymphocyte infusion donor (not recorded which). It is not recorded whose cells these are; they may come from a transplant donor. The V gene is TRBV10-3, the J gene TRBJ1-1; D uncertain. The CDR3 sequence is CAISDLDETAEAFF. CDR3 nucleotide sequence: TGTGCCATCAGTGACCTGGACGAAACGGCTGAAGCTTTCTTT.